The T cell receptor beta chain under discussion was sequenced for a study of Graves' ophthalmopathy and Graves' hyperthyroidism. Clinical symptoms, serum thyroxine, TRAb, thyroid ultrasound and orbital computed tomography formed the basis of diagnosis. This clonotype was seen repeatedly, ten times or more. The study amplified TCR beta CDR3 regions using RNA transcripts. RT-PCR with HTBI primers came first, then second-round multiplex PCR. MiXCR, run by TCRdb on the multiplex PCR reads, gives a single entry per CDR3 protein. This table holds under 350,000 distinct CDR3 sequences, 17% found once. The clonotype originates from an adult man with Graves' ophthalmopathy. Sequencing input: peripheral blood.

CDR3 DNA: TGTGCCAGCAGTACCCGTCCGGACTCTGGTTCACCCCTCCACTTT. This codes for CASSTRPDSGSPLHF. This chain uses TRBV6-1 with TRBJ1-6; D not certain. CDR1 MNHNS and CDR2 SASEGT come from the germline V gene. Trimming cost V 5 bases and J 9 bases, with 17 bases left between them. The CDR3 covers 15 residues.